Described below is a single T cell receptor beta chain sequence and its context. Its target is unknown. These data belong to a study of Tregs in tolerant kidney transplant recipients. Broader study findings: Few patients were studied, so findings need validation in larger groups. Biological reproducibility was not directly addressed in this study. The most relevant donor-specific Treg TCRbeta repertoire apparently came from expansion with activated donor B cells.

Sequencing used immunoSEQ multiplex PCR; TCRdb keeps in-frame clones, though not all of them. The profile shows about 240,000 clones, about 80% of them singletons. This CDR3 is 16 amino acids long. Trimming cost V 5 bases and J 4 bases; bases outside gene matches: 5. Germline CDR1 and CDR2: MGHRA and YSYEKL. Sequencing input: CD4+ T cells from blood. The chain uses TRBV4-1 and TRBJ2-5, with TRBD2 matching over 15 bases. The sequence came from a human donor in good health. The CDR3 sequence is CASSRGLAGGGETQYF. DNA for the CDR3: TGCGCCAGCAGCAGGGGACTAGCGGGGGGCGGAGAGACCCAGTACTTC.